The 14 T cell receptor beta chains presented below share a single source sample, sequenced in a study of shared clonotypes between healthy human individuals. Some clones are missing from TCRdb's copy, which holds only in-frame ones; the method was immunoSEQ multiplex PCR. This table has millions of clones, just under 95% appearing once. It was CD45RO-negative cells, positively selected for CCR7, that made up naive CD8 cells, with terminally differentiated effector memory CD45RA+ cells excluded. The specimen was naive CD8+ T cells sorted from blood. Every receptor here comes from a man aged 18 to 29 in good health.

CDR3 amino acids: CASSRTGTGEETQYF. The CDR3 region has the DNA TGTGCCAGCAGCAGAACCGGGACAGGAGAAGAGACCCAGTACTTC. This chain links TRBV5-4 with TRBJ2-5, with 8 positions matching TRBD1. CDR3 length: 15 residues. Germline V gene data show CDR1 as SGHNT and CDR2 as YYREEE (reference sequence). The junction had 8 bases not matched to a gene; V was cut back by 4 bases and J by 3 bases. Full variable domain (rest looked up from reference TRBV5-4 and TRBJ2-5): ETGVTQSPTHLIKTRGQQVTLRCSSQSGHNTVSWYQQALGQGPQFIFQYYREEENGRGNFPPRFSGLQFPNYSSELNVNALELDDSALYLCASSRTGTGEETQYFGPGTRLLVL.

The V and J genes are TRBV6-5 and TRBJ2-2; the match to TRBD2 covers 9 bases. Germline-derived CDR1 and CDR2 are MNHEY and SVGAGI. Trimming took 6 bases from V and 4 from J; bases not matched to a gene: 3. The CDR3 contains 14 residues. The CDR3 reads CASRVSGGTGELFF. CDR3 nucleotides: TGTGCCAGCAGGGTTAGCGGGGGCACCGGGGAGCTGTTTTTT.

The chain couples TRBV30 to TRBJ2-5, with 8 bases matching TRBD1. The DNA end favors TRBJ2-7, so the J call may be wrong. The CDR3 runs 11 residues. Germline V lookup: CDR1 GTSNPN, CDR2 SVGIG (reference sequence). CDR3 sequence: CAGTGGYEQYF. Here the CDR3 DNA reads TGTGCCGGGACAGGTGGCTACGAGCAGTACTTC.

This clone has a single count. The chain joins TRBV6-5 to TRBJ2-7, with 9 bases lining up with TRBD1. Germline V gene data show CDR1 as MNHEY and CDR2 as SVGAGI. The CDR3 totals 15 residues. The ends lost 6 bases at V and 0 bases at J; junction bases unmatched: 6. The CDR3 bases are TGTGCCAGCAGGGAACAGGGGGCGAGCTCCTACGAGCAGTACTTC. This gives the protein CASREQGASSYEQYF.

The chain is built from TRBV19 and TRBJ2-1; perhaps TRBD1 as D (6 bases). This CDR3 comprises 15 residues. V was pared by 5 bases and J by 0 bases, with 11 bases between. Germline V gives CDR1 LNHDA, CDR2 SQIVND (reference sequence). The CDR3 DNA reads TGTGCCAGTAGTCAGGGGCCGAGCTCCTACAATGAGCAGTTCTTC. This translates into CASSQGPSSYNEQFF.

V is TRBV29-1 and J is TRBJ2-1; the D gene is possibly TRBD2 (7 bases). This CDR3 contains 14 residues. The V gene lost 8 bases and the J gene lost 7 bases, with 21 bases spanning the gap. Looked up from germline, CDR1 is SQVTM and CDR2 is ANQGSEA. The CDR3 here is CSLWGRGGPNEQFF. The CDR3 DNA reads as TGCAGCCTCTGGGGGAGGGGGGGCCCGAATGAGCAGTTCTTC.

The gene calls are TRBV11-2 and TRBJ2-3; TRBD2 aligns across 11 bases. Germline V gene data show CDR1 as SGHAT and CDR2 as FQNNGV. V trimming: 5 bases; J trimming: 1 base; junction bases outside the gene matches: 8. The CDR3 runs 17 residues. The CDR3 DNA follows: TGTGCCAGCAGCCCACCCCCGACTAGCGGGGGCACAGATACGCAGTATTTT. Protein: CASSPPPTSGGTDTQYF.

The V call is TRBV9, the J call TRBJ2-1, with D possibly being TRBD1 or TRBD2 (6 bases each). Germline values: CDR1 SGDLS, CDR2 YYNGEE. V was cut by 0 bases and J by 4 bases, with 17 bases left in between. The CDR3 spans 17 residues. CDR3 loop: CASSVVRGGLWYNEQFF. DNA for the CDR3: TGTGCCAGCAGCGTAGTACGAGGGGGACTTTGGTACAATGAGCAGTTCTTC.

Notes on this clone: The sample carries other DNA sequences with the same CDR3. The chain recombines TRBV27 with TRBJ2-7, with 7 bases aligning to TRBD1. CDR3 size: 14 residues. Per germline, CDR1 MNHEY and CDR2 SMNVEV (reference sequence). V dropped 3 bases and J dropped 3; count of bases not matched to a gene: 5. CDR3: CASSLVGGGYEQYF. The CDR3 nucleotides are TGTGCCAGCAGTTTGGTAGGGGGCGGCTACGAGCAGTACTTC.

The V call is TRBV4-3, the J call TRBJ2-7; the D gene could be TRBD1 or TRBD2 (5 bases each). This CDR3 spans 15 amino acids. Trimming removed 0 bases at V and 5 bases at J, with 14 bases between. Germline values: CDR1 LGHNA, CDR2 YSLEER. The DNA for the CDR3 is TGCGCCAGCAGCCAAGACGGCCCGGGGACCCACGAGCAGTACTTC. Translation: CASSQDGPGTHEQYF.

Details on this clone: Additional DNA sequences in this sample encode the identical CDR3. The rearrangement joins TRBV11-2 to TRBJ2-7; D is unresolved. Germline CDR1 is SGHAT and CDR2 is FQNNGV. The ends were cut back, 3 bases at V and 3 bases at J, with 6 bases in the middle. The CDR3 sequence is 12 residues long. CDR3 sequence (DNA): TGTGCCAGCAGCTTCGATCGCTACGAGCAGTACTTC. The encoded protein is CASSFDRYEQYF.

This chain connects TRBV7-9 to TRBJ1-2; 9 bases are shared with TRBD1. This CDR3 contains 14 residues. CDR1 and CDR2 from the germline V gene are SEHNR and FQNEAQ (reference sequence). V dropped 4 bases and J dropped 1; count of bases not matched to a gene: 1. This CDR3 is CASSWTGDNYGYTF. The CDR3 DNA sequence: TGTGCCAGCAGCTGGACAGGGGATAACTATGGCTACACCTTC.

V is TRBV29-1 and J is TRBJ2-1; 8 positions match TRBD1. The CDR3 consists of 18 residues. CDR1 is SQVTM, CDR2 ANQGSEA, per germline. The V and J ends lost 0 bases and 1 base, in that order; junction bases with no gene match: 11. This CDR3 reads CSVEDPWSRDRSYNEQFF. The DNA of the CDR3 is TGCAGCGTTGAAGACCCGTGGTCCCGGGACAGGTCCTACAATGAGCAGTTCTTC.

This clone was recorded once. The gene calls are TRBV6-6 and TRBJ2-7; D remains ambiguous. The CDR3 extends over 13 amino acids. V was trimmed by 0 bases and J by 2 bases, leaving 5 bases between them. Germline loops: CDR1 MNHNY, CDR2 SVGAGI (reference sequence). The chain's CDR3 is CASSYSYAYEQYF. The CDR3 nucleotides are TGTGCCAGCAGTTACTCCTATGCCTACGAGCAGTACTTC.